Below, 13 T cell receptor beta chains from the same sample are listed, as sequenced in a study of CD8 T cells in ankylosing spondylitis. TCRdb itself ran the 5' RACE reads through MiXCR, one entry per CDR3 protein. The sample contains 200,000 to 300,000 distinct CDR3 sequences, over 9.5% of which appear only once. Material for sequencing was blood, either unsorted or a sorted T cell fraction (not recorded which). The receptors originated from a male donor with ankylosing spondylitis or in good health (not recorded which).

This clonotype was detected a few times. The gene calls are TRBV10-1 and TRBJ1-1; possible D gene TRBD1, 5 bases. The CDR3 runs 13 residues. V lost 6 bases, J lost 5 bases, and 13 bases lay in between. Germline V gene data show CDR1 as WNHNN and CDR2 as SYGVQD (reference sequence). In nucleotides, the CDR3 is TGCGCCAGCAGGGGCGTGGGGGGAACTGAAGCTTTCTTT. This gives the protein CASRGVGGTEAFF.

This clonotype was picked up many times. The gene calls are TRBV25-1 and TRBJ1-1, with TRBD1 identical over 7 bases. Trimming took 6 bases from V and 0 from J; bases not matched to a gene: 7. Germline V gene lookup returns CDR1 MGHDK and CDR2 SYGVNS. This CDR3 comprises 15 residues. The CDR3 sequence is CASRETGTMNTEAFF. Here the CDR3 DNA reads TGTGCCAGCAGGGAGACAGGGACCATGAACACTGAAGCTTTCTTT.

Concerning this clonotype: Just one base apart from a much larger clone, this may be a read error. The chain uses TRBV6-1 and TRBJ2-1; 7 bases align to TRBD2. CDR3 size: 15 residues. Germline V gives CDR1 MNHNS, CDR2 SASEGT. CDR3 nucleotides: TGTGACAGCAGGCAAGGCGGGAGTGTAGTCAATGAGCAGTTCTTC. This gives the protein CDSRQGGSVVNEQFF.

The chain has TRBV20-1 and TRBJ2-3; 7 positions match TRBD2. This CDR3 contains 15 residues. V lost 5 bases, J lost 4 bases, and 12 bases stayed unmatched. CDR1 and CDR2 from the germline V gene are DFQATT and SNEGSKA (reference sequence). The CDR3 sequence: CSAPRAGSGADTQYF. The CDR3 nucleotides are TGCAGTGCTCCCAGAGCGGGAAGTGGCGCAGATACGCAGTATTTT.

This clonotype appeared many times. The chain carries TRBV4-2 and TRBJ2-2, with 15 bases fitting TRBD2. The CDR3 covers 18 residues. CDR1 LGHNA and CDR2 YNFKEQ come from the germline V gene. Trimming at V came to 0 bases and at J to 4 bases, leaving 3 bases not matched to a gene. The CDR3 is CASSQEGLAGGPTGELFF. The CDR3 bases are TGTGCCAGCAGCCAAGAGGGACTAGCGGGGGGACCCACCGGGGAGCTGTTTTTT.

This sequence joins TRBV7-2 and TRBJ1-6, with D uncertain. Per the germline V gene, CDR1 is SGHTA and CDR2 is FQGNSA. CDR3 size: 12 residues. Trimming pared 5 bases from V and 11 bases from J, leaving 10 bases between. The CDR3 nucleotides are TGTGCCAGCAGCCACCAGTCGACACCCCTCCACTTT. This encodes CASSHQSTPLHF.

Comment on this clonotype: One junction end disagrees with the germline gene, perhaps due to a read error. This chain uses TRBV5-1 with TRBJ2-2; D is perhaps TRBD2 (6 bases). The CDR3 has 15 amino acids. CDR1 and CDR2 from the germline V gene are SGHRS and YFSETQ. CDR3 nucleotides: TGCGTCAGCAGCTTGGAACTGGGCGGGGCCGGGGAGCTGTTTTTT. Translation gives CVSSLELGGAGELFF.

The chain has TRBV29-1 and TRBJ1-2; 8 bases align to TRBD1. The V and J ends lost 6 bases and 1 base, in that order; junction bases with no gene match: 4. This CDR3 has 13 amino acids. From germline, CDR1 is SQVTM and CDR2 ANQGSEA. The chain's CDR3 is CSVRQGYNYGYTF. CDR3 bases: TGCAGCGTCCGACAGGGGTATAACTATGGCTACACCTTC.

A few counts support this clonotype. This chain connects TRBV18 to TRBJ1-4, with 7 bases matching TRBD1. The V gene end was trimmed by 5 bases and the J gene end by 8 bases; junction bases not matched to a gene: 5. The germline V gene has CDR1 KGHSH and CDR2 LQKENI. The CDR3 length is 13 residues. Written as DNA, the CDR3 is TGTGCCAGCTCAGTGGGGACAGTCGAAAAACTGTTTTTT. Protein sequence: CASSVGTVEKLFF.

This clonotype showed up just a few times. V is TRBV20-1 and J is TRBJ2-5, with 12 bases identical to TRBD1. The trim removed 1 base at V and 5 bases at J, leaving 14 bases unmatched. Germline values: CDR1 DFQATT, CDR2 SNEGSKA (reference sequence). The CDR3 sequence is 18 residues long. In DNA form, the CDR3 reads TGCAGTGCTAGAGTCAGACGGACGGGACAGGGGGCGCGGGAGACCCAGTACTTC. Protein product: CSARVRRTGQGARETQYF.

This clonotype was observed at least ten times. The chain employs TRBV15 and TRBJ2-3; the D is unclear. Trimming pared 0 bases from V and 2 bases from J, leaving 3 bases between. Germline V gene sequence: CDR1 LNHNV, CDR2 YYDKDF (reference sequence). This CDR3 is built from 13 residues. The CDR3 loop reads CATSRDHTDTQYF. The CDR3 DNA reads TGTGCCACCAGCAGAGACCACACAGATACGCAGTATTTT.

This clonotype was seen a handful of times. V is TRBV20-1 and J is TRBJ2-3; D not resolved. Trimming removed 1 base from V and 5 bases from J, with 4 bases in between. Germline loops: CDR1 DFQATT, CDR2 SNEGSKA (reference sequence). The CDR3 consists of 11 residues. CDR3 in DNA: TGCAGTGCTAGAGCACAAGATACGCAGTATTTT. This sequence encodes CSARAQDTQYF.

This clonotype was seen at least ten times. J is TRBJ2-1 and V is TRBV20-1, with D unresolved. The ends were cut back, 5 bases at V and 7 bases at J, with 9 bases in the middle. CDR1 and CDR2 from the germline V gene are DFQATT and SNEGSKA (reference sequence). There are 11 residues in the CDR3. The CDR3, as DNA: TGCAGTGCTTCGACTCGAAATGAGCAGTTCTTC. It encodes CSASTRNEQFF.